Following are 15 T cell receptor beta chains from one sample sequenced in a study of blood T cell repertoires in COVID-19. Method: immunoSEQ multiplex PCR; TCRdb's copy keeps in-frame clones and lacks some. The sample holds around 30,000 clones, more than 70% seen once. Sample: peripheral blood. These receptors were obtained from a human donor in a cohort sampled during active COVID-19.

The rearrangement links TRBV28 to TRBJ2-7; D perhaps matches TRBD1 (5 bases). There are 15 residues in the CDR3. The V gene lost 6 bases and the J gene lost 7 bases, with 22 bases spanning the gap. Germline V lookup: CDR1 MDHEN, CDR2 SYDVKM. CDR3 in DNA: TGTGCCAGCAGATCGGACATGATGGGGAAGAGGGAGCAGTACTTC. It is translated as CASRSDMMGKREQYF.

The chain uses TRBV7-8 and TRBJ2-3; D ambiguous. From germline, CDR1 is SGHVS and CDR2 FQNEAQ. CDR3 length: 14 amino acids. V was pared by 5 bases and J by 0 bases, with 9 bases between. The CDR3 spells CASSRIPSTDTQYF. CDR3 in DNA: TGTGCCAGCAGCCGAATTCCTAGCACAGATACGCAGTATTTT.

The gene calls are TRBV9 and TRBJ2-7, with 12 bases lining up with TRBD2. The CDR3 is made up of 14 amino acids. V lost 2 bases to trimming and J lost 6 bases; unmatched junction nucleotides: 3. Germline V gene sequence: CDR1 SGDLS, CDR2 YYNGEE. The CDR3 sequence: CASSVTSGSGEQYF. DNA for the CDR3: TGTGCCAGCAGCGTGACTAGCGGGAGTGGCGAGCAGTACTTC.

This clone is large (0.1 to 1%) within its sample. V is TRBV6-1 and J is TRBJ2-1; TRBD2 matches at 8 bases. The CDR3 is 19 amino acids. CDR1 is MNHNS, CDR2 SASEGT, per germline. V lost 1 base and J lost 8; bases outside the gene matches: 19. This CDR3 reads CASSEDPRSGGLSGDEQFF. For the CDR3, the DNA is TGTGCCAGCAGTGAAGACCCGAGGAGCGGGGGACTCTCCGGGGATGAGCAGTTCTTC.

This chain connects TRBV6-5 to TRBJ2-1; no clear D. V dropped 0 bases and J dropped 4 bases, with 7 bases sitting between them. This CDR3 is built from 14 residues. The germline CDR1 and CDR2 sequences are MNHEY and SVGAGI. The CDR3 bases are TGTGCCAGCAGTTACTCTCGAGTATACAATGAGCAGTTCTTC. Translating gives CASSYSRVYNEQFF.

This clone was observed a handful of times. V gene TRBV20-1 combines with J gene TRBJ1-4, with D hard to call. CDR1 DFQATT and CDR2 SNEGSKA come from the germline V gene (reference sequence). This CDR3 region has 11 residues. V lost 3 bases, J lost 6 bases, and 5 bases lay in between. The CDR3 sequence is CSARSYEKLFF. As DNA, the CDR3 is TGCAGTGCTAGGAGTTATGAAAAACTGTTTTTT.

The chain recombines TRBV7-9 with TRBJ2-2, with 8 bases that match TRBD1. Germline trimming cut 3 bases from V and 6 bases from J; bases unmatched to any gene: 3. The length of the CDR3 is 14 residues. Germline CDR1 and CDR2: SEHNR and FQNEAQ (reference sequence). CDR3 in amino acids: CASSLTTGAGELFF. The DNA of the CDR3 is TGTGCCAGCAGCTTGACGACAGGGGCCGGGGAGCTGTTTTTT.

V usage is TRBV28 and J usage is TRBJ2-3, with D tentatively TRBD1 (6 bases). This CDR3 contains 11 residues. CDR1 and CDR2 (germline): MDHEN, SYDVKM. The V gene lost 3 bases and the J gene lost 11 bases, with 9 bases spanning the gap. The chain's CDR3 is CASSLDRRQYF. CDR3 nucleotide sequence: TGTGCCAGCAGTTTGGACAGAAGGCAGTATTTT.

V and J are TRBV6-2 or TRBV6-3 and TRBJ1-1; 9 bases are shared with TRBD1. With 4 bases clipped from V and 11 bases from J, the junction kept 8 bases outside the gene matches. The CDR3 sequence is 13 residues long. Germline lookup yields CDR1 MNHEY and CDR2 SVGEGT. In nucleotides, the CDR3 is TGTGCCAGCAGTTCAGCCGGGACAGGGTGGGCTTTCTTT. Translating it yields CASSSAGTGWAFF.

J is TRBJ2-1 and V is TRBV11-2; 10 bases are a match to TRBD1. With 7 bases clipped from V and 4 bases from J, the junction kept 7 bases outside the gene matches. Germline-derived CDR1 and CDR2 are SGHAT and FQNNGV. The CDR3 length is 15 residues. CDR3 protein: CASTLDRGQYNEQFF. As DNA, the CDR3 is TGTGCCAGCACCCTCGACAGGGGGCAATACAATGAGCAGTTCTTC.

J is TRBJ1-4 and V is TRBV18, with D unclear. Germline CDR1 KGHSH, CDR2 LQKENI. V lost 8 bases and J 2 bases, leaving 9 bases between the germline ends. The CDR3 is made up of 13 amino acids. The CDR3 DNA reads TGTGCCAGCCAGGAATCCACTAATGAAAAACTGTTTTTT. As protein: CASQESTNEKLFF. The full variable domain, its missing parts supplied by reference TRBV18 and TRBJ1-4, is NAGVMQNPRHLVRRRGQEARLRCSPMKGHSHVYWYRQLPEEGLKFMVYLQKENIIDESGMPKERFSAEFPKEGPSILRIQQVVRGDSAAYFCASQESTNEKLFFGSGTQLSVL.

Written as DNA, the CDR3 is TGTGCCAGCAGTGATGGAGATTTAGTTATGAACACTGAAGCTTTCTTT. Protein product: CASSDGDLVMNTEAFF. The chain recombines TRBV2 with TRBJ1-1; no definite D call. CDR3 length equals 16 residues. Trimming pared 3 bases from V and 0 bases from J, leaving 14 bases between. CDR1 is SNHLY, CDR2 FYNNEI, per germline.

This sequence joins TRBV3-1 (or the pseudogene TRBV3-2) and TRBJ2-7; tentative D call: TRBD2 (6 bases). Germline V gene data show CDR1 as LGHDT and CDR2 as YNNKEL (reference sequence). Trimming left V 8 bases short and J 7 bases short, with 9 bases between. The CDR3 length is 10 residues. The CDR3 nucleotides read TGTGCCAGCGGGGCGGGGGAGCAGTACTTC. As protein: CASGAGEQYF.

V usage is TRBV6-5 and J usage is TRBJ1-5; 7 bases align to TRBD1. Germline V gene sequence: CDR1 MNHEY, CDR2 SVGAGI. The CDR3 runs to 14 residues. V lost 10 bases and J lost 3; bases outside the gene matches: 9. CDR3 in DNA: TGTGCCACCAGAGACAGGGTGAACAATCAGCCCCAGCATTTT. Protein: CATRDRVNNQPQHF.

There are a few counts of this clone. The chain links TRBV6-2 or TRBV6-3 to TRBJ1-5; perhaps TRBD1 as D (5 bases). The CDR3 runs 14 residues. In germline, CDR1 is MNHEY, CDR2 SVGEGT. Trimming took 6 bases from V and 3 from J, leaving 12 bases between them. The CDR3 region has the DNA TGTGCCAGCAGCCCGGGACTTCCCAATCAGCCCCAGCATTTT. Its protein product is CASSPGLPNQPQHF.